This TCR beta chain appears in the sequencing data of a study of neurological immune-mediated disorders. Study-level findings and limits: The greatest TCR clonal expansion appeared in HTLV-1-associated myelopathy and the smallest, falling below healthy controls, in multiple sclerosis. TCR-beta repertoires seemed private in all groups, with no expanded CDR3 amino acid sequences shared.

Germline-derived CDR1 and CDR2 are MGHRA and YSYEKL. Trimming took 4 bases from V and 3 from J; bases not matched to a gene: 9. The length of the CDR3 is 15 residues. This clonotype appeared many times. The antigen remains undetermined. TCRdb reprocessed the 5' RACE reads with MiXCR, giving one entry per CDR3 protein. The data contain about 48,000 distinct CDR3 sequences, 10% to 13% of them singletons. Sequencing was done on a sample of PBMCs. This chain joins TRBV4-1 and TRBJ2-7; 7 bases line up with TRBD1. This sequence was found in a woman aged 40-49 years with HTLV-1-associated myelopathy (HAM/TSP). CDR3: CASSLYFGTVYEQYF. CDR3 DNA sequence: TGCGCCAGCAGCCTCTATTTCGGGACAGTCTACGAGCAGTACTTC.